This T cell receptor beta chain was retrieved from a study of cytomegalovirus exposure and HLA in healthy donors. The overall study: Earlier sequencing of about 200 million T cells yielded 100 million to 120 million unique TCR beta sequences.

Study-wide results and caveats: Based on reports, TCR beta sequences accurately predicted HLA-A and HLA-B alleles for most subjects.

Unrecorded immune exposures were likely, despite nominal health at sampling. About this clone itself: The antigen is not known.

Use of 60 Vbeta and 13 Jbeta primers characterized the PCR. Original methodology: Later reanalysis found about 80 million unique TCR beta chains, 10 million to 12 million of them shared. Profiling relied on immunoSEQ multiplex PCR, and the TCRdb table lists in-frame clones only, not all of them. The V and J calls and the clone size are those of that table, but D and trimming were determined from the DNA. The sample yields 200,000 to 250,000 clones, around 89% seen once. V was pared by 8 bases and J by 3 bases, with 16 bases between. Germline CDR1 reads MNHEY; CDR2 reads SMNVEV (reference sequence). The CDR3 has 15 residues.

This TCR was recovered from a woman aged 18-29 years in good health and CMV-seronegative. Specimen: PBMCs. The chain employs TRBV27 and TRBJ2-2, with a tentative D call TRBD2 (5 bases). DNA for the CDR3: TGTGCCAGCTCCAAAGAGGGAAGGGACACCGGGGAGCTGTTTTTT. Translation: CASSKEGRDTGELFF.